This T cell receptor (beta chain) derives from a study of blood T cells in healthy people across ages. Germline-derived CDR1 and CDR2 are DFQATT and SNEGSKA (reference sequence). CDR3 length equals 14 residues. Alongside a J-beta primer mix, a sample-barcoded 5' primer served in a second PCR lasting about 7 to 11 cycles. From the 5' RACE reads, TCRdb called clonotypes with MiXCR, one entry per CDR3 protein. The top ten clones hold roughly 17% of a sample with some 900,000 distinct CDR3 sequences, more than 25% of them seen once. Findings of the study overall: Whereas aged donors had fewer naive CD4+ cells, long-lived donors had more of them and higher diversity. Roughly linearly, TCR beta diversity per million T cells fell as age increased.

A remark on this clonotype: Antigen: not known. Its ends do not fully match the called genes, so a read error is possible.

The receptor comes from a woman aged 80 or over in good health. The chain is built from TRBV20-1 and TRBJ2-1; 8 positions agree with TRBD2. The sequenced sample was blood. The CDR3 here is CSDRGGSSYNGQFF. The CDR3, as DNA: TGCAGTGACCGGGGGGGGAGCTCCTACAATGGGCAGTTCTTC.